Reported below is one T cell receptor beta chain. In its sample, this clone was seen once. Its antigen remains undetermined. No clone much larger than this one lies a single base away; base qualities are absent. The sample's time point label, in plain terms: week 3, after first cycle of checkpoint inhibitor. Blood was sampled before treatment (T0) and at week 3 (W3), after the first cycle of checkpoint blockade. Except for two patients with rapid clinical progression, response was assessed 12 weeks after the first infusion by RECIST 1.1; disease control meant complete response, partial response or stable disease. Patients with prior systemic cancer treatment, concomitant immunosuppressant therapy or synchronous other active malignancies were excluded. Both bulk PBMC and plasma cell-free DNA were sequenced for TCR beta so that circulating cells and T cell turnover could be tracked. Lymphoprep and SepMate tubes were used to isolate PBMC from blood, and red cell lysis was then performed. QIAamp DNA Blood Mini kits were used to extract DNA from both PBMC and sorted T cell subsets.

For every bulk PBMC sample, a fixed 350 ng of DNA was loaded. TCR beta CDR3 sequences were amplified from genomic DNA using the immunoSEQ TCRb Assay kit according to manufacturer instructions. The KAPA Library Quantification Kit for Illumina platforms was used to quantify the pooled libraries by qPCR. Sequencing of the pooled libraries was done on an Illumina NextSeq 500, with clustering at about 0.6-1.1 pM. For the original study's pipeline: The TCR data were analyzed using immunoSEQ ANALYZER and the R LymphoSeq package. A rearrangement efficiency score was calculated as productive divided by the sum of productive and non-productive CDR3 sequences. Within each patient, timepoints were compared pairwise for clonality, measured with the Gini coefficient, and for diversity, measured with the Renyi index at alpha=1. Clonal relatedness used an edit distance of 3, and repertoire similarity used the Bhattacharyya coefficient, both computed in LymphoSeq. To classify response, a linear discriminant analysis based on week-3 changes in clonality and diversity was built using the R MASS and caret packages. As stored in TCRdb, this immuneACCESS dataset retains in-frame rearrangements with V and J assigned. A fraction of the clones does not appear; measured against another copy, unresolved V genes explain less than half of the discrepancy, and the remainder lacks a known reason. That table supplies the V and J calls and clone size; D and trimming were determined from the DNA. For this sample there are roughly 10,000 clones; 80% appear just once. 20% to 25% of the sample lies in the top ten.

CDR3 length: 15 amino acids, cysteine to phenylalanine. Of all the DNA, just the CDR3 is kept, 45 bases in frame from base 1. V is reduced by 0 bases and J by 3 bases, leaving a spacing of 9 bases between them. Sequences MNHEY (CDR1) and SVGAGI (CDR2) are obtained from the germline V gene. The data stem from a study of blood T cell dynamics during melanoma immunotherapy (dated by TCRdb to the early 2020s). Notes on the research overall: Patients had metastatic melanoma and received first-line pembrolizumab or nivolumab plus ipilimumab as standard of care in the United Kingdom. Consecutive patients formed a training cohort, and a further independent group of patients from the same centre was pooled into an external validation set. Peripheral T cell receptor repertoires of metastatic melanoma patients were profiled before and after one cycle of checkpoint inhibitor therapy to find early correlates of response.

Findings and caveats that apply to the study as a whole: Whether the T cell clones driving repertoire changes were melanoma-specific or reflected general immune activation could not be determined in the study. The relatively small sample size was acknowledged as something that could potentially limit how far the results can be generalized. Patients who later achieved disease control showed a bifurcated PBMC repertoire reorganization at W3, with increased clonality or increased diversity, unlike progressors.

The chain couples TRBV6-5 to TRBJ1-5; a weak D assignment points to TRBD1 (5 bases agree). Source: blood, taken from a patient treated with checkpoint blockade. The sequence was obtained from a human donor with melanoma. The DNA sequence is given as TGTGCCAGCAGTTACTCCGCAGGGCTCAATCAGCCCCAGCATTTT. It codes for CASSYSAGLNQPQHF.